One and the same sample provided the 23 T cell receptor beta chains below, sequenced in a study of T cell clonality in common variable immunodeficiency. The protocol was immunoSEQ multiplex PCR, while the TCRdb copy is restricted to in-frame clones and leaves out a portion. The sample shows about 59,000 clones, none of them appearing just once. Source material: peripheral blood mononuclear cells. The receptors here all came from a person between 18 and 75 years old in good health.

There are many counts of this clone. The CDR3 end lies 3 residues beyond the end of the read and is filled in from the germline J gene. The chain employs TRBV29-1 and TRBJ1-1; unclear D gene. The V end lost 2 bases, the J end lost 6 bases, and 13 bases lay between the germline ends. This CDR3 comprises 13 residues. The V gene's germline CDR1 is SQVTM and CDR2 ANQGSEA. The DNA read from the CDR3 is TGCAGCGTTGAAAGCATCGGGGTCGCTGAA. This translates into CSVESIGVAE. The CDR3 in full is CSVESIGVAEAFF.

This clone was seen at least ten times. The chain's CDR3 is CAGTDPGGGGYTF. The sequenced CDR3 bases are TGTGCCGGGACCGATCCAGGGGGCGGTGGC. The chain has TRBV6-2 or TRBV6-3 and TRBJ1-2; 8 bases match TRBD1. Read coverage stops 3 residues before the CDR3 terminus; the germline J gene supplies the remainder. This CDR3 has 13 residues. Germline V CDR1 and CDR2: MNHEY, SVGEGT. Germline trimming cut 11 bases from V and 7 bases from J; bases unmatched to any gene: 12.

This clone occurred many times. The CDR3 goes on 3 residues after the read ends, and that part is filled in from the germline J gene. The chain uses TRBV19 and TRBJ2-1; TRBD1 agrees at 7 bases. Trimming at V came to 8 bases and at J to 7 bases, leaving 2 bases not matched to a gene. Germline-derived CDR1 and CDR2 are LNHDA and SQIVND (reference sequence). CDR3 length equals 11 residues. The CDR3 sequence is CASQGVNEQFF. The CDR3 DNA, read in part, is TGTGCCAGTCAGGGGGTTAATGAG.

Notes on this clone: Read sequence stops 3 residues before the CDR3 end, and the germline J gene provides the missing end. V gene TRBV30 combines with J gene TRBJ2-4; maybe TRBD1 (6 bases). The length of the CDR3 is 13 residues. CDR1 is GTSNPN, CDR2 SVGIG, per germline (reference sequence). The CDR3: CAWSSTGSNGQYF. The sequenced part of the CDR3 DNA is TGTGCCTGGAGCTCGACAGGATCTAATGGT.

Comment on this clone: The read gets to within 3 residues of the CDR3 end, and the germline J gene fills in the rest. V gene TRBV7-9 combines with J gene TRBJ2-1; TRBD1 might be the D (8 bases). With 6 bases removed from V and 7 bases from J, the gap between germline ends came to 13 bases. Germline lookup yields CDR1 SEHNR and CDR2 FQNEAQ (reference sequence). The CDR3 runs 13 residues. The DNA read from the CDR3 is TGTGCCAGCAGACAACAGGGGGGGAATGAG. This translates into CASRQQGGNE. The entire CDR3 is CASRQQGGNEQFF.

This clone was picked up many times. Its ends do not fully match the called genes, so a read error is possible. The CDR3 end falls 3 residues outside the read, so it is completed with the germline J gene. The chain has TRBV4-2 and TRBJ1-2; D might be TRBD1 (5 bases). The CDR3 is made up of 13 amino acids. Germline V gene sequence: CDR1 LGHNA, CDR2 YNFKEQ. Partial CDR3 DNA: TGCGCCAGCAGCCAAGGGGCCCTCTATGGC. Protein product: CASSQGALYG. In full, the CDR3 is CASSQGALYGYTF.

This clone was counted ten times or more. CDR3 DNA, as far as it was read: TGTGCCAGCTCCCTTGGACAGGGGAACACTGAA. Its translation is CASSLGQGNTE. The whole CDR3 reads CASSLGQGNTEAFF. J is TRBJ1-1 and V is TRBV18; 8 bases are shared with TRBD1. The read ends 3 residues early relative to the CDR3; the germline J gene fills the gap. The CDR3 spans 14 residues. CDR1 and CDR2 from the germline V gene are KGHSH and LQKENI. The V segment lost 6 bases and the J segment 1 base; nucleotides outside the gene matches: 4.

This clone was counted ten times or more. The CDR3 goes on 3 residues after the read ends, and that part is filled in from the germline J gene. J is TRBJ2-2 and V is TRBV20-1; 8 nucleotides align to TRBD2. V shed 2 bases, J shed 6 bases, and the junction held 8 bases outside the gene matches. The germline V gene has CDR1 DFQATT and CDR2 SNEGSKA (reference sequence). CDR3 size: 15 residues. The CDR3: CSARSTSGWSGELFF. The part of the CDR3 DNA that was read is TGCAGTGCTAGATCTACTAGCGGTTGGTCCGGGGAG.

This clone was detected many times. With the read ending 3 residues before the CDR3 end, the germline J gene is used to fill in that end. This chain joins TRBV20-1 and TRBJ2-5; a possible D gene is TRBD2 (6 bases). Trimming took off 0 bases at V and 4 bases at J, with 9 bases between the two ends. CDR1 DFQATT and CDR2 SNEGSKA come from the germline V gene (reference sequence). This CDR3 region has 13 residues. CDR3 DNA, as far as it was read: TGCAGTGCTAGAGATGCGGGAAGAGAGACC. It specifies CSARDAGRET. The CDR3, in full, reads CSARDAGRETQYF.

This clone was observed a handful of times. The sequenced fragment ends 3 residues before the CDR3 boundary, so the rest is inferred from the germline J gene. V is TRBV11-3 and J is TRBJ2-2, with 7 bases matching TRBD1. Unmatched junction bases numbered 3, after V lost 5 bases and J lost 0 bases. The CDR3 is 15 residues long. Germline CDR1 reads SGHNT; CDR2 reads YENEEA. This chain's CDR3 is CASSQGTANTGELFF. CDR3 DNA, as far as it was read: TGTGCCAGCAGCCAGGGGACAGCGAACACCGGGGAG.

This clone was seen many times. The CDR3 goes on 3 residues after the read ends, and that part is filled in from the germline J gene. The V call is TRBV30, the J call TRBJ2-1; no clear D gene. V gave up 3 bases and J gave up 0 bases, with 15 bases separating them. The CDR3 length is 16 residues. CDR1 GTSNPN and CDR2 SVGIG come from the germline V gene (reference sequence). The CDR3 sequence is CAWRADFPSSYNEQFF. The sequenced CDR3 bases are TGTGCCTGGAGGGCTGACTTCCCGAGCTCCTACAATGAG.

This clone was detected only a few times. CDR3 residues: CASSIVPGNTEAFF. CDR3 DNA (partial): TGTGCCAGTAGTATAGTTCCGGGGAACACTGAA. The rearrangement joins TRBV19 to TRBJ1-1; D is unclear. The read halts 3 residues ahead of the CDR3 end, with the missing end drawn from the germline J gene. This CDR3 comprises 14 residues. Germline values: CDR1 LNHDA, CDR2 SQIVND (reference sequence). Deletions cut 1 base from V and 1 base from J, with 7 bases between.

This clone came up many times. CDR3 loop: CASIPPQVTGELFF. CDR3 bases read: TGTGCCAGCATCCCTCCCCAGGTCACCGGGGAG. The V gene is TRBV7-9, the J gene TRBJ2-2; no reliable D call. The read stops 3 residues short of the end of the CDR3; the missing end is completed from the germline J gene. Trimming cost V 7 bases and J 4 bases, with 13 bases left between them. CDR3 size: 14 residues. CDR1 is SEHNR, CDR2 FQNEAQ, per germline (reference sequence). Supplemented by reference TRBV7-9 and TRBJ2-2, the full variable domain reads DTGVSQNPRHKITKRGQNVTFRCDPISEHNRLYWYRQTLGQGPEFLTYFQNEAQLEKSRLLSDRFSAERPKGSFSTLEIQRTEQGDSAMYLCASIPPQVTGELFFGEGSRLTVL.

This clone was observed many times. The read comes to an end 3 residues before the CDR3 does, leaving the germline J gene to fill in the end. This chain connects TRBV28 to TRBJ1-1; 8 bases fit TRBD1. This CDR3 spans 16 amino acids. J was trimmed by 3 bases and V by 10 bases; bases with no gene match: 16. Germline values: CDR1 MDHEN, CDR2 SYDVKM. The CDR3 bases that were read are TGTGCCACCACCCGCGTAGGACAGGGACTATACACTGAA. It specifies CATTRVGQGLYTE. The entire CDR3 sequence reads CATTRVGQGLYTEAFF. The full variable domain, its missing parts supplied by reference TRBV28 and TRBJ1-1, is DVKVTQSSRYLVKRTGEKVFLECVQDMDHENMFWYRQDPGLGLRLIYFSYDVKMKEKGDIPEGYSVSREKKERFSLILESASTNQTSMYLCATTRVGQGLYTEAFFGQGTRLTVV.

There are many counts of this clone. With the read ending 3 residues before the CDR3 end, the germline J gene is used to fill in that end. The V gene is TRBV20-1, the J gene TRBJ2-5, with D unresolved. The CDR3 totals 11 residues. V was pared by 4 bases and J by 4 bases, with 7 bases between. Germline lookup yields CDR1 DFQATT and CDR2 SNEGSKA (reference sequence). The DNA read from the CDR3 is TGCAGTGCTACCCAGCGAGAGACC. Amino acid sequence: CSATQRET. In full, the CDR3 is CSATQRETQYF.

This clone was seen at least ten times. The read falls 3 residues short of the CDR3 end, and the missing part is taken from the germline J gene. The rearrangement joins TRBV12-3 or TRBV12-4 to TRBJ1-1; D gene unclear. This CDR3 is built from 12 residues. CDR3 residues: CASSFDAGEAFF. The CDR3 DNA, read in part, is TGTGCCAGCAGTTTCGATGCGGGAGAA.

This clone has a count of ten or more. With the read ending 3 residues before the CDR3 end, the germline J gene is used to fill in that end. This chain connects TRBV12-3 or TRBV12-4 to TRBJ2-7; TRBD2 agrees at 7 bases. The CDR3 runs to 14 residues. The junction had 0 bases not matched to a gene; V was cut back by 1 base and J by 0 bases. This CDR3 reads CASSLGGSSYEQYF. The DNA read from the CDR3 is TGTGCCAGCAGTTTAGGCGGGAGCTCCTACGAG.

Ten or more counts support this clone. The sequence runs out 3 residues before the end of the CDR3; the remainder is reconstructed from the germline J gene. The rearrangement links TRBV20-1 to TRBJ2-2; 7 bases align to TRBD2. This CDR3 is built from 14 residues. CDR1 is DFQATT and CDR2 is SNEGSKA in the germline V gene (reference sequence). V lost 2 bases and J lost 6; bases outside the gene matches: 6. The sequenced CDR3 bases are TGCAGTGCTAGAATTCTAGCGGAAGCCGGGGAG. Encoded protein: CSARILAEAGE. The entire CDR3 reads CSARILAEAGELFF.

This clone was seen many times. The observed sequence ends 3 residues before the CDR3 terminus, with the missing tail filled in from the germline J gene. The V and J genes are TRBV7-2 and TRBJ1-1; 8 bases fit TRBD1. Germline lookup yields CDR1 SGHTA and CDR2 FQGNSA. The V segment lost 4 bases and the J segment 3 bases; nucleotides outside the gene matches: 4. The CDR3 consists of 14 residues. CDR3 residues: CASSWTGKDTEAFF. CDR3 DNA (partial): TGTGCCAGCAGCTGGACAGGGAAGGACACTGAA.

This clone was recorded many times. The DNA ends 3 residues before the CDR3 does, and the rest of the CDR3 is filled in from the germline J gene. The genes are TRBV19 and TRBJ2-1; 9 nucleotides match TRBD2. The germline V gene encodes CDR1 LNHDA and CDR2 SQIVND (reference sequence). The CDR3 contains 16 residues. V shed 3 bases, J shed 4 bases, and the junction held 7 bases outside the gene matches. This chain's CDR3 is CASSIYRLAGYNEQFF. The CDR3 bases that were read are TGTGCCAGTAGTATTTATCGGCTAGCGGGGTACAATGAG. Full variable domain (outside the CDR3, taken from reference TRBV19 and TRBJ2-1): DGGITQSPKYLFRKEGQNVTLSCEQNLNHDAMYWYRQDPGQGLRLIYYSQIVNDFQKGDIAEGYSVSREKKESFPLTVTSAQKNPTAFYLCASSIYRLAGYNEQFFGPGTRLTVL.

In its sample, this clone was seen a few times. The read is 3 residues too short to cover the CDR3 end, so that end is filled in from the germline J gene. The rearrangement uses TRBV19 and TRBJ1-1; possibly TRBD1 for D (6 bases). The ends were cut back, 8 bases at V and 1 base at J, with 20 bases in the middle. The V gene's germline CDR1 is LNHDA and CDR2 SQIVND (reference sequence). This CDR3 is 16 amino acids long. CDR3 sequence: CASSSRGAWRNTEAFF. Partial CDR3 DNA: TGTGCCAGTTCCTCACGGGGGGCGTGGCGGAACACTGAA.

Details on this clone: Sequencing ends 3 residues short of the CDR3 end; the germline J gene provides the rest. The chain is built from TRBV7-9 and TRBJ1-1; 9 bases map to TRBD1. V shed 3 bases, J shed 0 bases, and the junction held 2 bases outside the gene matches. This CDR3 comprises 15 residues. The germline gives CDR1 SEHNR, CDR2 FQNEAQ (reference sequence). CDR3 loop: CASSFGQGMNTEAFF. The sequenced part of the CDR3 DNA is TGTGCCAGCAGCTTCGGACAGGGGATGAACACTGAA.

This clone has a count of ten or more. The same CDR3 also results from other DNA sequences found in this sample. CDR3 DNA, as far as it was read: TGCAGTGCAGGGGACAGGGGCTACGAG. Its protein product is CSAGDRGYE. The full CDR3 protein reads CSAGDRGYEQYF. The chain is built from TRBV20-1 and TRBJ2-7, with 10 bases identical to TRBD1. The sequenced fragment ends 3 residues before the CDR3 boundary, so the rest is inferred from the germline J gene. The germline V gene has CDR1 DFQATT and CDR2 SNEGSKA (reference sequence). CDR3 length: 12 residues. V was pared by 6 bases and J by 3 bases, with 2 bases of the junction left unmatched.